This T cell receptor beta chain was sequenced in a study of blood T cells in healthy people across ages. Every donor gave 7.5 to 10 milliliters of peripheral blood. Total RNA was isolated from each sample in quantities of at least 5 micrograms. Concerning this clonotype: A read error may explain this, as a much larger clone is one base away.

This CDR3 region has 13 residues. V was trimmed by 5 bases and J by 8 bases, leaving 13 bases between them. Germline assignment: CDR1 SGHTA and CDR2 FQGNSA. With a J-beta primer mix and a sample-barcoded 5' primer, a second PCR ran about 6 to 11 cycles. One entry per CDR3 protein results from TCRdb running MiXCR on the 5' RACE reads. The sample yields 890,000 or so distinct CDR3 sequences, approximately 59% seen once. The sequence was collected from a man aged 30 to 45 in good health. Input material: blood. The chain recombines TRBV7-2 with TRBJ2-1; a weak D match, TRBD2 (5 bases). The CDR3 protein is CASSPYMGDEQFF. As DNA, the CDR3 is TGTGCCAGCAGCCCCTACATGGGAGATGAGCAGTTCTTC.